What follows are 11 T cell receptor beta chains derived from one specimen sequenced in a study of T cells in Graves' hyperthyroidism and ophthalmopathy. The CDR3 regions of TCR beta were amplified from RNA transcripts. In the first-round RT-PCR of the TCR CDR3, the HTBI primer set was used. A single record per CDR3 protein comes from TCRdb applying MiXCR to the multiplex PCR reads. The table includes a few hundred thousand distinct CDR3 sequences, approximately 16% detected once. Sample: blood. Receptor source: a man aged 40-50 years with Graves' hyperthyroidism.

The chain combines TRBV30 with TRBJ2-3; 7 bases are shared with TRBD2. V trimming: 4 bases; J trimming: 5 bases; junction bases outside the gene matches: 6. Germline V CDR1 and CDR2: GTSNPN, SVGIG (reference sequence). The CDR3 is made up of 13 amino acids. The CDR3 loop is CAWNGGRGDTQYF. In DNA, the CDR3 is TGTGCCTGGAACGGGGGGAGGGGAGATACGCAGTATTTT. The whole variable domain, filled in from reference TRBV30 and TRBJ2-3, reads SQTIHQWPATLVQPVGSPLSLECTVEGTSNPNLYWYRQAAGRGLQLLFYSVGIGQISSEVPQNLSASRPQDRQFILSSKKLLLSDSGFYLCAWNGGRGDTQYFGPGTRLTVL.

The chain links TRBV18 to TRBJ2-1, with TRBD2 matching over 8 bases. The CDR3 sequence is 15 residues long. Unmatched junction bases numbered 8, after V lost 3 bases and J lost 7 bases. Germline V gene sequence: CDR1 KGHSH, CDR2 LQKENI. The DNA for the CDR3 is TGTGCCAGCTCACCTTCGGGGGGGGAACGGAATGAGCAGTTCTTC. It yields the protein CASSPSGGERNEQFF.

This clonotype was picked up many times. V is TRBV5-1 and J is TRBJ2-3; D remains unclear. The CDR3 contains 14 residues. Germline assignment: CDR1 SGHRS and CDR2 YFSETQ. Trimming shortened V by 5 bases and J by 6 bases, and 16 bases separated the two germline ends. The CDR3 sequence: CASRPRLGLDTQYF. CDR3 sequence (DNA): TGCGCCAGCAGACCCCGCCTCGGGCTGGATACGCAGTATTTT.

This clonotype has at least ten counts. The CDR3 region is CSARQGVGETQYF. The CDR3 bases are TGCAGTGCACGGCAAGGGGTGGGGGAGACCCAGTACTTC. The J gene is TRBJ2-5, the V gene TRBV20-1; a possible D gene is TRBD1 (5 bases). Germline CDR1 is DFQATT and CDR2 is SNEGSKA (reference sequence). Between the trimmed V and J ends, which lost 6 bases and 5 bases, there was a span of 16 bases. The CDR3 is 13 amino acids.

At least ten counts were recorded for this clonotype. This chain links TRBV28 with TRBJ1-1; 7 bases align to TRBD1. The V gene's germline CDR1 is MDHEN and CDR2 SYDVKM. The CDR3 runs to 15 residues. The V gene end was trimmed by 4 bases and the J gene end by 3 bases; junction bases not matched to a gene: 8. The CDR3 DNA is TGTGCCAGCAGTTCCCTGACAGGGTGGTACACTGAAGCTTTCTTT. It translates to CASSSLTGWYTEAFF.

On this clonotype: A much larger clone differs by one base, so this may be a read error. The V call is TRBV9, the J call TRBJ2-2; a weak D match, TRBD2 (6 bases). Germline values: CDR1 SGDLS, CDR2 YYNGEE. CDR3 size: 11 residues. The CDR3 DNA follows: TGTGCCAGCGGAAGCACCGGGGGGCTGTTTTTT. It translates to CASGSTGGLFF.

CDR3 sequence: CSAGRSASGGPAATQYF. CDR3 coding DNA: TGCAGTGCTGGCCGCTCGGCTAGCGGGGGGCCCGCGGCTACGCAGTATTTT. The V and J genes are TRBV20-1 and TRBJ2-3, with 11 bases aligning to TRBD2. Germline assignment: CDR1 DFQATT and CDR2 SNEGSKA (reference sequence). This CDR3 contains 17 residues. V lost 5 bases, J lost 8 bases, and 18 bases stayed unmatched.

J is TRBJ2-7 and V is TRBV30, with D unresolved. Germline V lookup: CDR1 GTSNPN, CDR2 SVGIG (reference sequence). The CDR3 is 13 residues long. The V end lost 8 bases, the J end lost 3 bases, and 17 bases lay between the germline ends. The CDR3 DNA reads as TGTGCCCGCTCATTGGGTTTGGGCTACGAGCAGTACTTC. As protein: CARSLGLGYEQYF.

The rearrangement links TRBV20-1 to TRBJ2-1, with 8 bases fitting TRBD2. The CDR3 is made up of 14 amino acids. CDR1 DFQATT and CDR2 SNEGSKA come from the germline V gene (reference sequence). The junction had 5 bases not matched to a gene; V was cut back by 4 bases and J by 3 bases. CDR3 sequence reads: CSANSGIGYNEQFF. CDR3 in DNA: TGCAGTGCTAATAGCGGGATTGGCTACAATGAGCAGTTCTTC.

About this clonotype itself: A much larger clone is a single base away; this may be a read error. V gene TRBV6-1 combines with J gene TRBJ1-6; D unresolved. The germline gives CDR1 MNHNS, CDR2 SASEGT. CDR3 length: 16 residues. The CDR3 sequence: CSSTRGGRTYNSPLHF. The CDR3 coding sequence is TGTTCCAGCACCCGAGGAGGGAGAACCTATAATTCACCCCTCCACTTT.

This clonotype has a handful of counts. The genes are TRBV10-3 and TRBJ2-7; D might be TRBD1 (7 bases). Trimming removed 4 bases from V and 6 bases from J, with 19 bases in between. The length of the CDR3 is 15 residues. Germline CDR1 and CDR2: ENHRY and SYGVKD. The DNA for the CDR3 is TGTGCCATCAGTGGCGCAGGGGGGACGCGGGGCGAGCAGTACTTC. This encodes CAISGAGGTRGEQYF.